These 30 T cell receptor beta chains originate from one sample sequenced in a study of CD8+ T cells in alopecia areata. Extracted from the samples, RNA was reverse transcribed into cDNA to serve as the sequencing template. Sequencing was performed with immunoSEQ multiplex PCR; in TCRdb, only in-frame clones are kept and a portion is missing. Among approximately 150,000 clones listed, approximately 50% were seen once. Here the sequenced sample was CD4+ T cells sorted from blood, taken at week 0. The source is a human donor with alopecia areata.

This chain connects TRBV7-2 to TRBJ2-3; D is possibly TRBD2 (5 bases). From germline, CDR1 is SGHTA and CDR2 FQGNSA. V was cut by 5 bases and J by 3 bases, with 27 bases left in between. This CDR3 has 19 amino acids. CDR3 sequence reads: CASSQSRRGWRSSTDTQYF. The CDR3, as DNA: TGTGCCAGCAGCCAGTCCCGTCGGGGTTGGCGGAGCTCAACAGATACGCAGTATTTT.

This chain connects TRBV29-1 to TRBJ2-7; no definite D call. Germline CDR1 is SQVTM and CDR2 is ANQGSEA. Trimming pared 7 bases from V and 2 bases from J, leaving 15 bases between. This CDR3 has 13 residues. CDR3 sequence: CSGLNPSTYEQYF. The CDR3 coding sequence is TGCAGCGGTTTAAACCCATCTACCTACGAGCAGTACTTC.

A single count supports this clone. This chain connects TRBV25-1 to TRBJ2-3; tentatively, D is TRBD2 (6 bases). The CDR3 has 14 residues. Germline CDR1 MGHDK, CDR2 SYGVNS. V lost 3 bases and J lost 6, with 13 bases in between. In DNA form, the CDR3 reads TGTGCCAGCAGTGATCCCGCGGGACCGGATACGCAGTATTTT. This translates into CASSDPAGPDTQYF. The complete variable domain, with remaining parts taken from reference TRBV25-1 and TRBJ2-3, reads EADIYQTPRYLVIGTGKKITLECSQTMGHDKMYWYQQDPGMELHLIHYSYGVNSTEKGDLSSESTVSRIRTEHFPLTLESARPSHTSQYLCASSDPAGPDTQYFGPGTRLTVL.

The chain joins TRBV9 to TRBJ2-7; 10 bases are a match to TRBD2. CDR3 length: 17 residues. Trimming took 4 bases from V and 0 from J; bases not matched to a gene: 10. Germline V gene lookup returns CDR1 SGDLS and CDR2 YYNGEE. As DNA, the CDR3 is TGTGCCAGCAGCATCCCGACTAGCGGGTGGTACTCCTACGAGCAGTACTTC. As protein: CASSIPTSGWYSYEQYF.

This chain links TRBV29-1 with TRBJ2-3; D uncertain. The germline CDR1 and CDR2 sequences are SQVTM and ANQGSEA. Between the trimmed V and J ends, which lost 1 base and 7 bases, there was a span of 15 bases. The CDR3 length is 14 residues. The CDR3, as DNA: TGCAGCGTTGAAGCTTACGAGGAGTTTAATACGCAGTATTTT. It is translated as CSVEAYEEFNTQYF.

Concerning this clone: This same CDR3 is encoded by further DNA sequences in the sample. CDR3 in amino acids: CSVEGNTEAFF. As DNA, the CDR3 is TGCAGCGTTGAAGGGAACACTGAAGCTTTCTTT. The rearrangement uses TRBV29-1 and TRBJ1-1; D is ambiguous. The germline V gene encodes CDR1 SQVTM and CDR2 ANQGSEA. The CDR3 contains 11 residues. The V gene lost 1 base and the J gene lost 1 base, with 1 base spanning the gap.

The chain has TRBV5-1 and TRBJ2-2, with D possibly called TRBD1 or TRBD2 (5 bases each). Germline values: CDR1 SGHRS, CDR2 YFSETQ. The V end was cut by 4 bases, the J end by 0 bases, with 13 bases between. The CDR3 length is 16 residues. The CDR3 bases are TGCGCCAGCAGCCTAACCGGGGCAGCGAACACCGGGGAGCTGTTTTTT. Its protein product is CASSLTGAANTGELFF.

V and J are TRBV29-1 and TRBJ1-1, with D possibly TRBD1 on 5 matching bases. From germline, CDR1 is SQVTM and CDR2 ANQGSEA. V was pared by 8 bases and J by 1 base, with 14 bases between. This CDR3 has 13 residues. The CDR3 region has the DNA TGCAGCACCGTTAAACAGGCGAACACTGAAGCTTTCTTT. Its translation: CSTVKQANTEAFF. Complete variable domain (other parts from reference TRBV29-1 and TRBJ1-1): SAVISQKPSRDICQRGTSLTIQCQVDSQVTMMFWYRQQPGQSLTLIATANQGSEATYESGFVIDKFPISRPNLTFSTLTVSNMSPEDSSIYLCSTVKQANTEAFFGQGTRLTVV.

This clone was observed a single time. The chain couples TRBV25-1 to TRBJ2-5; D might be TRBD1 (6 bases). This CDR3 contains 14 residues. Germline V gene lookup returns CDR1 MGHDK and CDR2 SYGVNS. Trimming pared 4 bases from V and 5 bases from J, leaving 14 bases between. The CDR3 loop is CASSGEQGGETQYF. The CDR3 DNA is TGTGCCAGCAGTGGGGAACAGGGTGGGGAGACCCAGTACTTC. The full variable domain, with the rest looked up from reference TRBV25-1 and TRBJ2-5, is EADIYQTPRYLVIGTGKKITLECSQTMGHDKMYWYQQDPGMELHLIHYSYGVNSTEKGDLSSESTVSRIRTEHFPLTLESARPSHTSQYLCASSGEQGGETQYFGPGTRLLVL.

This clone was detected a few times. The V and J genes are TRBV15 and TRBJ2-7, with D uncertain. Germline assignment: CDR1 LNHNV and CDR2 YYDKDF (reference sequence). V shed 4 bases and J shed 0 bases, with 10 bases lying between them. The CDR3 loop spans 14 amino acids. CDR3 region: CATSKRPYSYEQYF. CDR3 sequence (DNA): TGTGCCACCAGCAAACGACCGTACTCCTACGAGCAGTACTTC.

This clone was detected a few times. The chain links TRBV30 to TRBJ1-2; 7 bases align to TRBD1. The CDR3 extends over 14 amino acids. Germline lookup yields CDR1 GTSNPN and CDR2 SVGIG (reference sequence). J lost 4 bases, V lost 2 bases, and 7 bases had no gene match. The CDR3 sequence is CAWSTLRTGYGYTF. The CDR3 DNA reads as TGTGCCTGGAGTACTCTAAGGACAGGCTATGGCTACACCTTC.

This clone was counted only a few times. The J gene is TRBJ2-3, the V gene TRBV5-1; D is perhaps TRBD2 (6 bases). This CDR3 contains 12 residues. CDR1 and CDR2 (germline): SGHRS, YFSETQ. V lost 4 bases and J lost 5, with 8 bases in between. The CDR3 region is CASSVEGDTQYF. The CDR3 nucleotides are TGCGCCAGCAGCGTGGAGGGAGATACGCAGTATTTT.

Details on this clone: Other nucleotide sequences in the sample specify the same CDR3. CDR3 sequence: CAWSAGPTGGQPQHF. The DNA of the CDR3 is TGTGCCTGGAGTGCAGGCCCCACAGGGGGACAGCCCCAGCATTTT. The J gene is TRBJ1-5, the V gene TRBV30; 8 nucleotides agree with TRBD1. Per germline, CDR1 GTSNPN and CDR2 SVGIG (reference sequence). The CDR3 is 15 residues long. V was clipped by 1 base and J by 7 bases; unmatched bases: 9.

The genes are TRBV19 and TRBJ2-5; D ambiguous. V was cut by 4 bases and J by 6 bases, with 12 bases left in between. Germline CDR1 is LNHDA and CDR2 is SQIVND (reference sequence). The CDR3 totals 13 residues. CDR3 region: CASSNAGLKTQYF. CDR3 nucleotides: TGTGCCAGTAGTAATGCAGGTCTAAAGACCCAGTACTTC.

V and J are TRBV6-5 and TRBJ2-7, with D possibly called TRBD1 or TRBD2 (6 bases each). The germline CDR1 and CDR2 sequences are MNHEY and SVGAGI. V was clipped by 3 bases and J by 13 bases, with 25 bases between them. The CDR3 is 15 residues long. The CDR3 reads CASSYRGDGGQKKYF. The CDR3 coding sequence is TGTGCCAGCAGTTATAGGGGGGACGGAGGGCAAAAAAAATACTTC.

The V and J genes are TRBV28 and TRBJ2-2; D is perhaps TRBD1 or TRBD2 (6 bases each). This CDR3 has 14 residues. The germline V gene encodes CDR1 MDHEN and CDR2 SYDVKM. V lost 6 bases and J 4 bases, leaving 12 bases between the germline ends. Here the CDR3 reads CASRSGASTGELFF. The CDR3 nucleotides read TGTGCCAGCAGGTCGGGGGCCAGCACCGGGGAGCTGTTTTTT.

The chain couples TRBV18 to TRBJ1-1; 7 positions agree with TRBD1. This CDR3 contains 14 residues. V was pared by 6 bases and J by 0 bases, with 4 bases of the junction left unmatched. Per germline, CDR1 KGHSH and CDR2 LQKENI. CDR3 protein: CASSPGQMNTEAFF. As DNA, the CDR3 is TGTGCCAGCTCCCCGGGACAGATGAACACTGAAGCTTTCTTT.

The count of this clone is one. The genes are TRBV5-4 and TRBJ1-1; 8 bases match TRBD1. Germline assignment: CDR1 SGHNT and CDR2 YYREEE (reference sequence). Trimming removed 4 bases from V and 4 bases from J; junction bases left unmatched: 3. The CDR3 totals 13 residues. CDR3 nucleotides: TGTGCCAGCAGCAGAACAGGGGGCACTGAAGCTTTCTTT. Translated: CASSRTGGTEAFF.

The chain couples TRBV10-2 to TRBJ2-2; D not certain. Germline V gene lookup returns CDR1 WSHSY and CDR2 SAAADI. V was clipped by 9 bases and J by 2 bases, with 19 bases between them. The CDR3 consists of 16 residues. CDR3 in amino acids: CASLDYRVGNTGELFF. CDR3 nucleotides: TGCGCCAGTCTGGATTACAGAGTCGGAAACACCGGGGAGCTGTTTTTT.

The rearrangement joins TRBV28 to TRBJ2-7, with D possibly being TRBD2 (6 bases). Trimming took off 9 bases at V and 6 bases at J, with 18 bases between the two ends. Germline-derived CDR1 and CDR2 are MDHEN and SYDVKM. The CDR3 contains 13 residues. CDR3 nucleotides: TGTGCCAGGAGAAGGCCGGGAGTCTTCGAGCAGTACTTC. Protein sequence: CARRRPGVFEQYF. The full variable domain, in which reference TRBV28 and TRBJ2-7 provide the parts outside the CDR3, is DVKVTQSSRYLVKRTGEKVFLECVQDMDHENMFWYRQDPGLGLRLIYFSYDVKMKEKGDIPEGYSVSREKKERFSLILESASTNQTSMYLCARRRPGVFEQYFGPGTRLTVT.

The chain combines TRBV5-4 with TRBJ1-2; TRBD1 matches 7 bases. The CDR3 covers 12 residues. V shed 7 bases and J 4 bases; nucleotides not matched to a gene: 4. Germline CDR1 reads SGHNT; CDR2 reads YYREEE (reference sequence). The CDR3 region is CASSTGAYGYTF. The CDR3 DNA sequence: TGTGCCAGCTCCACAGGGGCCTATGGCTACACCTTC.

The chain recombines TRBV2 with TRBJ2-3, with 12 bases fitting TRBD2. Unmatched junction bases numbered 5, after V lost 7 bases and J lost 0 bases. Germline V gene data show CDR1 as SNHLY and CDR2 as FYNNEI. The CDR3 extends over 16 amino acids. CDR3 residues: CASIRTSGMSTDTQYF. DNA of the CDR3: TGTGCCAGCATCCGGACTAGCGGGATGAGCACAGATACGCAGTATTTT.

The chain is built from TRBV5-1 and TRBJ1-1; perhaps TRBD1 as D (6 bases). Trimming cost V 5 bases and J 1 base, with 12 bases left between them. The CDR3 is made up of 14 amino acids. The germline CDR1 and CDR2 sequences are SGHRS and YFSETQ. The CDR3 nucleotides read TGCGCCAGCAGAGGAGGACAGAGGAACACTGAAGCTTTCTTT. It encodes CASRGGQRNTEAFF. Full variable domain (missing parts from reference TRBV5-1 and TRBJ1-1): KAGVTQTPRYLIKTRGQQVTLSCSPISGHRSVSWYQQTPGQGLQFLFEYFSETQRNKGNFPGRFSGRQFSNSRSEMNVSTLELGDSALYLCASRGGQRNTEAFFGQGTRLTVV.

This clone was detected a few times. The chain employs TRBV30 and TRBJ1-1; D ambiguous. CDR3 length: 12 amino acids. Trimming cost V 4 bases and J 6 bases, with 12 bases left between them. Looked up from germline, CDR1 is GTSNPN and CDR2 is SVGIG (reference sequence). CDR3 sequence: CAWIHRYSEAFF. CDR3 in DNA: TGTGCCTGGATCCACCGTTACTCTGAAGCTTTCTTT.

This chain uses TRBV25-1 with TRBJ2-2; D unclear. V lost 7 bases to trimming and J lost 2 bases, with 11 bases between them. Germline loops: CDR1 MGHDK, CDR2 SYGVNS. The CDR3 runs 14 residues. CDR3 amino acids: CASTSRLNTGELFF. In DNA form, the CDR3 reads TGTGCCAGCACCTCGCGACTCAACACCGGGGAGCTGTTTTTT.

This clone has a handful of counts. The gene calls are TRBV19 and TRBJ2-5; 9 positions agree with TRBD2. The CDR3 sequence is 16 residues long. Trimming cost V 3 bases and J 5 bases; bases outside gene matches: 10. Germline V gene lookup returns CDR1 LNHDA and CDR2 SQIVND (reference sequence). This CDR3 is CASSIGTSSSGETQYF. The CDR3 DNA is TGTGCCAGTAGTATCGGGACTAGCTCTTCCGGGGAGACCCAGTACTTC.

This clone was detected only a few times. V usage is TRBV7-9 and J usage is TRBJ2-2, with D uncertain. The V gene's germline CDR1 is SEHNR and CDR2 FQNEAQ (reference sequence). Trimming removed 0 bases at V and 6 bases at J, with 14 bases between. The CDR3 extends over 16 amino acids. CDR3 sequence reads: CASSLAPKNWAGELFF. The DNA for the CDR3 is TGTGCCAGCAGCTTAGCGCCGAAAAACTGGGCCGGGGAGCTGTTTTTT.

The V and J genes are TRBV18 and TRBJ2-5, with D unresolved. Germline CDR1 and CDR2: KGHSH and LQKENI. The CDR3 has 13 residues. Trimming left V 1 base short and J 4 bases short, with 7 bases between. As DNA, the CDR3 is TGTGCCAGCTCACCACGAAAGGGAGAGACCCAGTACTTC. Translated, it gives CASSPRKGETQYF.

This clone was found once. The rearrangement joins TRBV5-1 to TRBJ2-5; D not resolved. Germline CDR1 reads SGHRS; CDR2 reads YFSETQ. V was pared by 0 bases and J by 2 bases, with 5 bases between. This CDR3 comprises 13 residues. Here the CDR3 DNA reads TGCGCCAGCAGCTTGGGTGAGCAAGAGACCCAGTACTTC. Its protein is CASSLGEQETQYF.

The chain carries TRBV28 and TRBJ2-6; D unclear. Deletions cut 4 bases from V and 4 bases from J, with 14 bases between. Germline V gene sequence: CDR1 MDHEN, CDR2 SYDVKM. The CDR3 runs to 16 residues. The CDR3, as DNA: TGTGCCAGCAGTTCGGCCGTCTCAGGCGGGGCCAACGTCCTGACTTTC. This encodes CASSSAVSGGANVLTF.